This entry features one T cell receptor beta chain sequence. Its antigen has not been determined. One base away there is no much larger clone; base qualities are not given. The data originate from a study of T cells in localized non-small cell lung cancer (TCRdb year 2020). Context from the whole study: Comparing tumors with uninvolved tumor-adjacent lungs, the study looked at the T cell repertoires of 236 patients with early-stage NSCLC. The cohort comprised 236 treatment-naïve NSCLC patients with resected, localized lung tumors. Of the NSCLC patients, 129 were male and around 99 were female, and the mean age was approximately 66 years. Study-wide findings and limitations: A median of around 57 of the top 100 tumor clones were detected in paired uninvolved adjacent lung, and around 30 of these tumor clones were also found among the top 100 clones of the paired uninvolved adjacent lung. Higher T cell density in blood was associated with longer overall survival, whereas higher clonality in adjacent lung was associated with shorter survival. Because the study design was exploratory, TCR variables were selected using unadjusted p-values without false-discovery rate correction. Uninvolved tumor-adjacent lung showed the highest T cell clonality, higher than tumor, which suggests more focused antigenic responses in the adjacent lung. Because multi-region tumor sequencing was not done, intratumor heterogeneity could not be ruled out.

At diagnosis, tumor, uninvolved tumor-adjacent lung and peripheral blood were collected and then preserved as a mix of FFPE and fresh-frozen material. For TCR repertoire profiling, blood samples were analyzed in the form of peripheral blood mononuclear cells. The immunoSEQ Assay was used to sequence TCR beta CDR3 regions from DNA. Concerning the study's data processing: To compute T cell density, TCR beta template counts were normalized to usable DNA, which was estimated by amplifying housekeeping genes. Richness was estimated using the preseqR package, with extrapolation to 400,000 templates for PBMC samples and to 120,000 templates for tissue samples. Clonality was calculated as one minus Pielou's evenness. Tissue-enriched TCRs were identified through differential abundance testing performed on productive amino-acid clonotypes, with a minimum total count of 5 and an alpha of 0.1. The Jaccard Index and the Morisita Overlap Index were used to quantify repertoire overlap between compartments. GLIPH grouped TCR beta CDR3s together with public tetramer-defined viral CDR3s, and a viral motif had to include at least three viral sequences and also show V-gene enrichment. TCRdb limited this immuneACCESS table to in-frame rearrangements with V and J called. A share of clones is missing; checked studies link under half to unresolved V genes, and the rest is unexplained. The V and J calls and clone size are taken from that table; D and trimming were inferred from the DNA. In this sample the table shows some 22,000 clones, 80% to 85% of which occur a single time. The leading ten clones occupy around 4.8% of the sample.

The sequence came from a man between 40 and 70 years old with stage II lung adenocarcinoma. The sequences come from PBMCs, collected before any cancer treatment.

The DNA sequence follows: TGTGCCAGCACCGCCGGAGGGACCCCCAGCTCCTACAATGAGCAGTTCTTC. It codes for CASTAGGTPSSYNEQFF. The sequence joins TRBV28 to TRBJ2-1; TRBD2 might be the D gene, on 6 matching bases. CDR3 length: 17 amino acids, cysteine to phenylalanine. The kept DNA is CDR3 alone, 51 bases in frame from the first base. The V end loses 7 bases and the J end loses 0 bases, and a stretch of 19 bases separates them. From the germline V gene, CDR1 is MDHEN and CDR2 is SYDVKM.